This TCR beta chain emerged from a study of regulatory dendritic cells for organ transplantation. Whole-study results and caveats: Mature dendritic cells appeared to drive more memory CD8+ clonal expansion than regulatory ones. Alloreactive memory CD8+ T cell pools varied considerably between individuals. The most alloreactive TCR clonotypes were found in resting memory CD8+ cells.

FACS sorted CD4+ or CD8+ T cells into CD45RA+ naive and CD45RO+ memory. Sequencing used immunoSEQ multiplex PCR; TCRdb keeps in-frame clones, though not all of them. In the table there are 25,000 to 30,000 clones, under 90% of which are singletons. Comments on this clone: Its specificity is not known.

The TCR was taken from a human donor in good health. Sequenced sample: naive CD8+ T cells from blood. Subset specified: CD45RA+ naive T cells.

As DNA, the CDR3 is TGTGCCAGCAGTGAAGCGGCAGCTTACTACGAAAAACTGTTTTTT. Its translation: CASSEAAAYYEKLFF. This chain connects TRBV2 to TRBJ1-4; D ambiguous. CDR1 and CDR2 (germline): SNHLY, FYNNEI. The V gene lost 0 bases and the J gene lost 8 bases, with 13 bases spanning the gap. The CDR3 contains 15 residues.